The rows below give T cell receptor beta chains drawn from one sample of a study of OX40 agonist ivuxolimab in advanced cancers. Repertoires were generated with immunoSEQ multiplex PCR, while TCRdb's copy carries only in-frame clones and drops some. The sample comprises about 82,000 clones, roughly 90% of which are singletons, and roughly 2% rests with the top ten. The sequences come from CD4+ or CD8+ T cells sorted from blood, collected in a trial of the OX40 agonist ivuxolimab. The origin of the receptors is an adult with an advanced solid tumor such as melanoma, head and neck, liver or kidney cancer. Each CDR3 is given without its conserved first and last residue. Each record gives: V gene, J gene, CDR3 protein.

>TRBV15|TRBJ2-7
ATSRDSTRTHEQY
>TRBV6-5|TRBJ2-7
ASSREGAYEQY
>TRBV7-2|TRBJ1-1
ASSLAWASTEAF
>TRBV5-1|TRBJ2-5
ASSLGGAQETQY
>TRBV13|TRBJ2-7
ASSLGEGTYEQY
>TRBV5-1|TRBJ2-7
ASSLRIAGENEQY
>TRBV5-3|TRBJ1-5
ARITALGLRWPQH
>TRBV11-2|TRBJ2-7
ASSGGGASYEQY
>TRBV6-6|TRBJ2-7
ASSSPLWTSGYEQY
>TRBV11-3|TRBJ2-7
ASSKGGYEQY
>TRBV15|TRBJ2-3
ATSRDPGRSDTQY